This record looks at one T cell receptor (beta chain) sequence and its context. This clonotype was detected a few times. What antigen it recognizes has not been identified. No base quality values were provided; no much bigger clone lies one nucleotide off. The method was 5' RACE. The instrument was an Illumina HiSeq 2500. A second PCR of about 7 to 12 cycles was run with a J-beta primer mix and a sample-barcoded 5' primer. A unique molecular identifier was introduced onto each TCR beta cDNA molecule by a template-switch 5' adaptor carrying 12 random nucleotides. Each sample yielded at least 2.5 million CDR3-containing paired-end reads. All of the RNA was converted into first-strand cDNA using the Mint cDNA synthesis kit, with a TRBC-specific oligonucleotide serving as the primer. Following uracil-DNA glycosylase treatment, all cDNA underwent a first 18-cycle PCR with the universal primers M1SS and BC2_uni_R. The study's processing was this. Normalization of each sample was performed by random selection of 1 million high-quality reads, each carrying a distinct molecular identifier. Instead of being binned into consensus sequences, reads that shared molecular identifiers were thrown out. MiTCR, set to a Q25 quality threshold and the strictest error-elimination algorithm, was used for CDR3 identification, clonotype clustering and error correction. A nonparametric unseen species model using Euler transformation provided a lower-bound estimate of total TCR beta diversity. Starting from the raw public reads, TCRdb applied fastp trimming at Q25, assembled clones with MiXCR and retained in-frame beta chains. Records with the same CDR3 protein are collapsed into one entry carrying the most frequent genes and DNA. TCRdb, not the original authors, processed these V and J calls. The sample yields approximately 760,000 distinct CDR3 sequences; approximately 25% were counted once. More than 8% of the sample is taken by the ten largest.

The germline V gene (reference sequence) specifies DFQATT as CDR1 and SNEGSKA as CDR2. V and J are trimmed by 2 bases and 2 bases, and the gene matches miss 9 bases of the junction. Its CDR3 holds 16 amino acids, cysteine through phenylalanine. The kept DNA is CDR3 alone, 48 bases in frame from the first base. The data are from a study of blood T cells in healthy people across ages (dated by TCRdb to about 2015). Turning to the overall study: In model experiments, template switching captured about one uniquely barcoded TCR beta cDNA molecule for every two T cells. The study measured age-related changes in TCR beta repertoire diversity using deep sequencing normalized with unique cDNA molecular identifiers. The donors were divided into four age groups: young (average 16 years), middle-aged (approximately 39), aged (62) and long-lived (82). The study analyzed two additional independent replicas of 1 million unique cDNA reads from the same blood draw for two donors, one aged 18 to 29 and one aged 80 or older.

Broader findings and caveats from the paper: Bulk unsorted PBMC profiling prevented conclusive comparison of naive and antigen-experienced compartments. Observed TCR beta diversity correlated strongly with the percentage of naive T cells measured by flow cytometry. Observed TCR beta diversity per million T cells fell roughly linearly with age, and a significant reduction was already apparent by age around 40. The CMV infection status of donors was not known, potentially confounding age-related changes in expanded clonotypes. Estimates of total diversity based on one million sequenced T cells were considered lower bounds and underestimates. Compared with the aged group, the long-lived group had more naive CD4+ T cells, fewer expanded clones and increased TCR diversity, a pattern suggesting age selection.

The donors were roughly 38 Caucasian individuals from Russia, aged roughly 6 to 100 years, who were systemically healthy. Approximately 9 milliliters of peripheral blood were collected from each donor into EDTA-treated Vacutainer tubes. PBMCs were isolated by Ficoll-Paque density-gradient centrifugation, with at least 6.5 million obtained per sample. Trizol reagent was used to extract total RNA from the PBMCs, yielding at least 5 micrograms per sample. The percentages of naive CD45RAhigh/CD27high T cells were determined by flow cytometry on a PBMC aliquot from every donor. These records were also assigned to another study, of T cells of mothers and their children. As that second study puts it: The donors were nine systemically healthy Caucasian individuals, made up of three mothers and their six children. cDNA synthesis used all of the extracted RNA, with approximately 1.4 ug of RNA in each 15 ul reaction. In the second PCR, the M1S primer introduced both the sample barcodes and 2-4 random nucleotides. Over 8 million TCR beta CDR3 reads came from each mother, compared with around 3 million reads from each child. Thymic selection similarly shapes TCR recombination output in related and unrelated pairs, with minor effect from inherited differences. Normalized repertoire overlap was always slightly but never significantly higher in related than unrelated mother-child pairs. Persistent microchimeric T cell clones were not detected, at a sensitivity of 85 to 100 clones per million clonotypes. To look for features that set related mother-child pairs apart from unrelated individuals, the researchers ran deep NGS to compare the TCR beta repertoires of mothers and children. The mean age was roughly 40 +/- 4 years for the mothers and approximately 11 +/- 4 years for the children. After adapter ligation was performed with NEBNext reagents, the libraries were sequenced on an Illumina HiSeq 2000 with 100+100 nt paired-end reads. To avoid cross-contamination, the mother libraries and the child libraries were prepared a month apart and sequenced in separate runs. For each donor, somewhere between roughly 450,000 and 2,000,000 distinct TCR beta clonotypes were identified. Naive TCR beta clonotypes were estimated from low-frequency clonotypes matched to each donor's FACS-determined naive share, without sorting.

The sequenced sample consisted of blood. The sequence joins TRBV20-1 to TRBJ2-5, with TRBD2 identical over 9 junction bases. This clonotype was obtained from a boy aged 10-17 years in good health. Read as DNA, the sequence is TGCAGTGCTAGACTCGGGATAGCGGGAGTTCAAGAGACCCAGTACTTC. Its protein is CSARLGIAGVQETQYF.